The 25 T cell receptor beta chains reported below all come from one sample, sequenced in a study of tumor and adjacent non-tumor tissue in lung cancer. Three rounds of nested PCR, following a modified ARM-PCR protocol, produced the TCRbeta library. From the multiplex PCR reads, TCRdb called clonotypes with MiXCR, one entry per CDR3 protein. The sample has 90,000 to 120,000 distinct CDR3 sequences, approximately 60% seen once. No cell sorting was done before RNA was extracted from the tissue. More than 3 cm separated this lung sample from the edge of the tumor. The sequenced material came from distant non-tumor lung tissue. These receptors were taken from a man younger than 45 with non-small cell lung cancer.

The rearrangement links TRBV12-3 or TRBV12-4 to TRBJ2-7; 7 bases fit TRBD2. This CDR3 spans 14 amino acids. J lost 5 bases, V lost 4 bases, and 8 bases had no gene match. DNA of the CDR3: TGTGCCAGCAGTTCCGACGGGGAGGGTCACGAGCAGTACTTC. It yields the protein CASSSDGEGHEQYF.

About this clonotype: A much larger clone lies one base from this, so it may be a read error. This chain uses TRBV4-2 with TRBJ2-7, with D perhaps TRBD2 (5 bases). Germline CDR1 reads LGHNA; CDR2 reads YNFKEQ. The CDR3 runs 15 residues. V lost 0 bases, J lost 5 bases, and 14 bases lay in between. The CDR3 sequence is CASSQDSGRLNEQYF. CDR3 bases: TGTGCCAGCAGCCAAGATTCCGGGCGACTAAACGAGCAGTACTTC.

Ten or more counts support this clonotype. The chain recombines TRBV5-1 with TRBJ2-3; 7 bases fit TRBD1. The V segment lost 1 base and the J segment 4 bases; nucleotides outside the gene matches: 0. CDR1 is SGHRS, CDR2 YFSETQ, per germline. The CDR3 has 13 amino acids. In nucleotides, the CDR3 is TGCGCCAGCAGCTTGACAGGGGCAGATACGCAGTATTTT. Encoded protein: CASSLTGADTQYF.

Of note for this clonotype: Just one base apart from a much larger clone, this may be a read error. The chain recombines TRBV12-3 or TRBV12-4 with TRBJ2-7; the match to TRBD2 covers 9 bases. This CDR3 is 13 amino acids long. The CDR3 here is CASSLQREDEKYF. CDR3 coding DNA: TGTGCCAGTTCACTTCAGCGGGAGGACGAGAAGTACTTC.

The chain has TRBV7-8 and TRBJ2-2; 8 bases map to TRBD1. The CDR3 is 15 residues long. The V segment lost 5 bases and the J segment 4 bases; nucleotides outside the gene matches: 6. Germline V lookup: CDR1 SGHVS, CDR2 FQNEAQ. The CDR3 loop reads CASSRQGRGTGELFF. As DNA, the CDR3 is TGTGCCAGCAGCCGACAGGGGCGCGGCACCGGGGAGCTGTTTTTT.

Comment on this clonotype: A junction end diverges from the germline sequence, so it may reflect a read error. This chain links TRBV6-6 with TRBJ1-6, with D hard to call. The CDR3 has 17 residues. The germline V gene has CDR1 MNHNY and CDR2 SVGAGI (reference sequence). Written as DNA, the CDR3 is TGTGCCAGCAGCCGACAAGGGCCCAGCTCCTATAGTTCACCCCTCCACTTT. Its translation: CASSRQGPSSYSSPLHF.

This clonotype appeared many times. This chain links TRBV4-1 with TRBJ2-7; 13 positions agree with TRBD2. Germline trimming cut 4 bases from V and 6 bases from J; bases unmatched to any gene: 12. Per the germline V gene, CDR1 is MGHRA and CDR2 is YSYEKL. The CDR3 is 17 residues long. The CDR3 DNA reads TGCGCCAGCAGCCCCGGACTAGCGGGAGTCAAGGGTTTCGAGCAGTACTTC. This sequence encodes CASSPGLAGVKGFEQYF.

Notes on this clonotype: The conserved final phenylalanine or tryptophan is absent from the CDR3, which likely points to a read error. Because the CDR3's place on the DNA is in doubt, the DNA is left out and the CDR3 is given as listed by TCRdb. The rearrangement links TRBV11-1 to TRBJ2-7; whether TRBD1, the table's D call, matches the DNA was not checked. The CDR3 is 11 amino acids long, termini counted. CDR1 SGHAT and CDR2 FQDESV come from the germline V gene (reference sequence). The CDR3 loop reads CASSPNRALYL.

About this clonotype: The junction and the germline gene differ at one end; a read error may be behind it. The chain uses TRBV11-2 and TRBJ1-2; tentatively, D is TRBD1 (5 bases). The germline gives CDR1 SGHAT, CDR2 FQNNGV. CDR3 length: 13 residues. CDR3 protein: CASSGGTINGCTF. Written as DNA, the CDR3 is TGTGCCAGCAGCGGGGGGACGATCAATGGCTGCACCTTC.

Turning to this clonotype: The junction shows a germline mismatch at one end, possibly a read error. The V call is TRBV29-1, the J call TRBJ2-7; D is possibly TRBD1 (6 bases). The CDR3 contains 14 residues. Per the germline V gene, CDR1 is SQVTM and CDR2 is ANQGSEA. CDR3 DNA sequence: TGCAGCGTTAATATCGGGACACCCAGCTACGAGCAGCACTTC. It is translated as CSVNIGTPSYEQHF.

As for this clonotype: The CDR3 end shows no conserved phenylalanine or tryptophan, and so a read error is likely. CDR3: CASRLGLADNEQFC. Written as DNA, the CDR3 is TGTGCCAGCCGACTCGGGTTAGCGGACAATGAGCAGTTCTGC. The chain joins TRBV11-2 to TRBJ2-1; possible D gene TRBD2, 6 bases. The V end lost 8 bases, the J end lost 5 bases, and 16 bases lay between the germline ends. Germline values: CDR1 SGHAT, CDR2 FQNNGV. The CDR3 sequence is 14 residues long.

A word on this clonotype: At one of its ends the junction is not consistent with the germline gene, which may arise from a read error. The V gene is TRBV11-1, the J gene TRBJ2-7; 12 bases align to TRBD2. This CDR3 comprises 16 residues. Germline V gene data show CDR1 as SGHAT and CDR2 as FQDESV (reference sequence). CDR3 loop: CASSSQTSGGPLELYF. CDR3 coding DNA: TGTGCCAGCAGTTCACAGACTAGCGGGGGACCTCTGGAGCTGTACTTC. The full variable domain, in which reference TRBV11-1 and TRBJ2-7 provide the parts outside the CDR3, is EAEVAQSPRYKITEKSQAVAFWCDPISGHATLYWYRQILGQGPELLVQFQDESVVDDSQLPKDRFSAERLKGVDSTLKIQPAELGDSAMYLCASSSQTSGGPLELYFGPGTRLTVT.

Concerning this clonotype itself: Sequence at one end of the junction differs from germline and may be a read error. This chain uses TRBV20-1 with TRBJ2-5; TRBD2 aligns across 15 bases. CDR1 is DFQATT, CDR2 SNEGSKA, per germline (reference sequence). The CDR3 loop spans 14 amino acids. The chain's CDR3 is CCASGLAGGETHYF. CDR3 in DNA: TGCTGTGCTAGCGGACTAGCGGGAGGGGAGACCCACTACTTC.

On this clonotype itself: A much larger clonotype is one base distant, so this may be a read error. The CDR3 loop is CASSTFRTVNYGYTF. For the CDR3, the DNA is TGTGCCAGCAGTACTTTCCGGACCGTCAACTATGGCTACACCTTC. The rearrangement joins TRBV12-3 or TRBV12-4 to TRBJ1-2; D is ambiguous. The CDR3 has 15 amino acids. The V and J ends lost 5 bases and 2 bases respectively, with 15 bases between them.

This clonotype was detected only a few times. The rearrangement joins TRBV6-4 to TRBJ2-1, with TRBD1 matching 8 bases. Germline V lookup: CDR1 MRHNA, CDR2 SNTAGT. This CDR3 comprises 13 residues. Trimming cost V 0 bases and J 8 bases; bases outside gene matches: 0. In DNA, the CDR3 is TGTGCCAGCAGTGACTCGGACAGGGATGAGCAGTTCTTC. Translated: CASSDSDRDEQFF.

A note on this clonotype: Germline is not matched at one junction end, which may reflect a read error. The chain combines TRBV11-2 with TRBJ2-2; 8 positions match TRBD2. The CDR3 loop spans 15 amino acids. From germline, CDR1 is SGHAT and CDR2 FQNNGV. CDR3 DNA sequence: TGTGCCGGCAGCTTAAAAGCGGGGGTAACCGGGGACCTGTTTTTT. Protein sequence: CAGSLKAGVTGDLFF.

With regard to this clonotype: The junction does not match germline at one end; this may be a read error. This chain links TRBV5-6 with TRBJ1-6; 11 positions agree with TRBD1. This CDR3 has 15 residues. Germline V gene sequence: CDR1 SGHDT, CDR2 YYEEEE. The CDR3 DNA is TGTGCCTGCAGCTGGGGACAGGGGGTCAATTCACCCCTCCACTTT. Translated: CACSWGQGVNSPLHF.

In its sample, this clonotype was seen once. Compared with germline, one end of the junction differs, possibly owing to a read error. The chain uses TRBV4-3 and TRBJ1-6; no clear D gene. This CDR3 has 17 residues. Germline V gives CDR1 LGHNA, CDR2 YSLEER. The CDR3 spells CASSQQFDNSYNSPLHF. The CDR3 DNA follows: TGCGCTAGCAGCCAGCAGTTTGACAACTCCTATAATTCACCCCTCCACTTT.

The table lists this clonotype with many counts. The rearrangement uses TRBV12-3 or TRBV12-4 and TRBJ1-2; TRBD1 is a possible D gene (5 bases). This CDR3 is 13 amino acids long. The ends were cut back, 3 bases at V and 3 bases at J, with 8 bases in the middle. CDR3: CASSFGTDYGYTF. The CDR3, as DNA: TGTGCCAGCAGTTTCGGGACGGACTATGGCTACACCTTC.

In this sample, this clonotype turned up a few times. The CDR3, as DNA: TGTGCCAGCAGCTTCAGACTAGTATTGACAGATACGCAGTATTTT. It codes for CASSFRLVLTDTQYF. This chain connects TRBV7-9 to TRBJ2-3; a weak D match, TRBD2 (6 bases). V lost 3 bases and J 3 bases, leaving 13 bases between the germline ends. Germline V gives CDR1 SEHNR, CDR2 FQNEAQ (reference sequence). The CDR3 consists of 15 residues.

In this sample, this clonotype is medium-sized. This chain joins TRBV20-1 and TRBJ1-1, with 7 bases aligning to TRBD1. Per the germline V gene, CDR1 is DFQATT and CDR2 is SNEGSKA (reference sequence). There are 16 residues in the CDR3. V trimming: 6 bases; J trimming: 1 base; junction bases outside the gene matches: 14. The CDR3 DNA reads TGCAGTGCCACCGACAGGGACCACCCCTGGAACACTGAAGCTTTCTTT. Encoded protein: CSATDRDHPWNTEAFF.

A note on this clonotype: The junction departs from germline at one end; a sequencing error may be responsible. This CDR3 is CASIYSGTSGSADTQYF. The CDR3 bases are TGTGCCAGCATTTACTCCGGGACTAGCGGTAGCGCAGATACGCAGTATTTT. The chain joins TRBV6-5 to TRBJ2-3; 11 bases are shared with TRBD2. From germline, CDR1 is MNHEY and CDR2 SVGAGI. The CDR3 loop spans 17 amino acids.

This clonotype was counted ten times or more. This clone may be a read error of a much larger clone one base away. The chain joins TRBV10-2 to TRBJ2-3, with D perhaps TRBD1 or TRBD2 (5 bases each). The CDR3 contains 14 residues. Germline assignment: CDR1 WSHSY and CDR2 SAAADI. This CDR3 is CASSLDSDTGTQYF. The CDR3 region has the DNA TGCGCCAGCAGTTTGGACTCAGACACAGGTACGCAGTATTTT.

As to this clonotype: Germline is not matched at one junction end, which may reflect a read error. The rearrangement links TRBV4-1 to TRBJ2-7, with a tentative D call TRBD1 (6 bases). The CDR3 spans 16 residues. Germline assignment: CDR1 MGHRA and CDR2 YSYEKL. The CDR3 nucleotides are TGCGCCGGCAGCCAAGACGAGACAGGAAAGACCTACGAACAGTACTTC. The encoded protein is CAGSQDETGKTYEQYF.

In regard to this clonotype: The CDR3 does not close with the conserved phenylalanine or tryptophan, likely indicating a read error. CDR3 amino acids: CSSRTVNTAAFL. The CDR3 DNA sequence: TGCAGCTCAAGGACAGTGAACACTGCAGCTTTCCTT. The rearrangement joins TRBV29-1 to TRBJ1-1; perhaps TRBD1 as D (6 bases). There are 12 residues in the CDR3. The germline CDR1 and CDR2 sequences are SQVTM and ANQGSEA.